This T cell receptor (beta chain) was retrieved from a study of shared clonotypes between healthy human individuals. In germline, CDR1 is SGDLS, CDR2 YYNGEE. This CDR3 is built from 15 residues. The ends lost 7 bases at V and 3 bases at J; junction bases unmatched: 10. Only in-frame clones appear in the TCRdb table, and some are missing; sequencing was by immunoSEQ multiplex PCR. This sample has about 1 million clones, with 70% to 80% found just once. Sequenced input: memory CD4+ T cells from PBMCs. This sample's subset: CD45RA-negative fraction. The TCR originated in a man in his late teens or twenties in good health. Some clones in this sample may be carry-over from other donors' samples. The genes are TRBV9 and TRBJ1-3, with 7 bases that match TRBD1. The DNA for the CDR3 is TGTGCCAGCTCCCAGGGGGGGCAGGGTGGAAACACCATATATTTT. Protein sequence: CASSQGGQGGNTIYF.